These T cell receptor beta chains were read from a single sample in a study of CD8+CD57+ T cells in acquired aplastic anemia. TCRdb processed the reads anew with MiXCR; each CDR3 protein has one entry. This sample yields 80,000 to 100,000 distinct CDR3 sequences, of which about 63% are seen a single time; over 55% belongs to the top ten. Sequencing was carried out using sorted CD4+, CD8+, or CD8+CD57+ T cells (not recorded which) from PBMCs. The receptors derive from a human donor with aplastic anemia. The CDR3 runs from the conserved cysteine through the conserved F or W. Fields, in order: D gene, V gene, clone size, J gene, CDR3 DNA, CDR3 protein. A D gene is named only where the DNA matches it firmly. Not all rows give a size; the values are once, few, many and, for expanded clones, a class.

>TRBD1|TRBV6-1|once|TRBJ2-7
TGTGCCAGCAAGATTCCCGGGACAGGGTTGGACGAGCAGTACTTC
CASKIPGTGLDEQYF
>TRBD2|TRBV2|NA|TRBJ2-2
TGTGCCAGCAGTAGAAACGGGGGGGCCACCGGGGAGCTGTTTTTT
CASSRNGGATGELFF
>TRBD1|TRBV20-1|NA|TRBJ2-7
TGCAGTGCGTCAGGACAGGGAATAGGTGAGCAGTACTTC
CSASGQGIGEQYF
>NA|TRBV7-4|few|TRBJ2-7
TGTGCCAGCCTTACAGAACCCTCCTACGAGCAGTACTTC
CASLTEPSYEQYF
>TRBD1|TRBV12-3/TRBV12-4|NA|TRBJ1-1
TGTGCCAGCAGTTTGCGGACAGGGGGTACTGAAGCTTTCTTT
CASSLRTGGTEAFF
>TRBD1|TRBV7-3|NA|TRBJ2-5
TGTGCCAGCAGCTTATACGGACAGGGGAAAGAGACCCAGTACTTC
CASSLYGQGKETQYF
>TRBD1|TRBV19|NA|TRBJ2-7
TGTGCCAGTAGTTTTTACAGGGGAACGGATGAGCAGTACTTC
CASSFYRGTDEQYF
>NA|TRBV2|NA|TRBJ2-2
TGTGCCAGCAGACGATGGGGGGTGAACACCGGGGAGCTGTTTTTT
CASRRWGVNTGELFF
>NA|TRBV7-9|NA|TRBJ1-1
TGTGCCAGCAGCTTGATTACGGGGGCGAACACTGAAGCTTTCTTT
CASSLITGANTEAFF
>NA|TRBV25-1|NA|TRBJ2-3
TGTGCCAGCAGTGAAGAATGGGCAGATACGCAGTATTTT
CASSEEWADTQYF
>NA|TRBV7-2|NA|TRBJ1-4
TGTGCCAGCAGCTCCTCTCTCTTGGCGGGGGAAAAACTGTTTTTT
CASSSSLLAGEKLFF
>TRBD1|TRBV20-1|NA|TRBJ2-7
TGCAGTGCTAGAGATTACAGGGGCCTCTCCGAGCAGTACTTC
CSARDYRGLSEQYF
>NA|TRBV19|NA|TRBJ1-2
TGTGCCAGTAGTTTGCAGGGTCTACATGGCTACACCTTC
CASSLQGLHGYTF
>TRBD1|TRBV20-1|many|TRBJ2-7
TGCAGTGCTAGAGGGGACAGGGAGAGCTACTACGAGCAGTACTTC
CSARGDRESYYEQYF
>NA|TRBV20-1|NA|TRBJ2-3
TGCAGTGCTAGAGATAGTTATAGGCAAGTGAGGGATACGCAGTATTTT
CSARDSYRQVRDTQYF
>NA|TRBV9|NA|TRBJ2-5
TGTGCCAGCTCGACGGGCCAAGAGACCCAGTACTTC
CASSTGQETQYF
>TRBD2|TRBV11-1|NA|TRBJ2-5
TGTGCCAGCAGCTCGACGGGGGGGCTAGGGGGCCAAGAGACCCAGTACTTC
CASSSTGGLGGQETQYF
>TRBD2|TRBV7-6|once|TRBJ2-2
TGTGCCAGCAGCAAAAAGCTAGCGGGGAACACCGGGGAGCTGTTTTTT
CASSKKLAGNTGELFF
>TRBD1|TRBV18|NA|TRBJ1-4
TGTGCCAGCTCACCACCGGCAGGGGGAAATGAAAAACTGTTTTTT
CASSPPAGGNEKLFF
>TRBD1|TRBV28|NA|TRBJ1-1
TGTGCCACCCAATCAGGGGGCGCGAACACTGAAGCTTCCTTT
CATQSGGANTEASF
>TRBD2|TRBV25-1|NA|TRBJ2-7
TGTGCCAGCAGTGAGGGAGGGTGGTCGTCCTACGAGCAGTACTTC
CASSEGGWSSYEQYF
>NA|TRBV29-1|NA|TRBJ2-1
TGCAGCGTTGGCAGGGACGCCGAGCAGTTCTTC
CSVGRDAEQFF
>NA|TRBV15|NA|TRBJ1-2
TGTGCCACCAGCAGAGGGGGGACAACTAACTATGGCTACACCTTC
CATSRGGTTNYGYTF
>NA|TRBV19|NA|TRBJ2-2
TGTGCCAGTAGGCGACAGTTGAACACCGGGGAGCTGTTTTTT
CASRRQLNTGELFF
>NA|TRBV15|NA|TRBJ2-1
TGTGCCACCAGCAGAGATACGGATGATGAGCAGTTCTTC
CATSRDTDDEQFF
>NA|TRBV10-1|few|TRBJ1-6
TGCGCCAGCAGTGACGCCAGGGGAAATTCACCCCTCCACTTT
CASSDARGNSPLHF
>TRBD1|TRBV20-1|NA|TRBJ1-1
TGCAGTGCTACCCGAGACAGGGGAACTGAAGCTTTCTTT
CSATRDRGTEAFF
>NA|TRBV2|NA|TRBJ2-1
TGTGCCAACGCTTCTAGCGCGAGCTCCTACAATGAGCAGTTCTTC
CANASSASSYNEQFF